The subject of this entry is one TCR beta chain. The data are from a study of cytomegalovirus exposure and HLA in healthy donors. The PCR used 60 Vbeta and 13 Jbeta primers. The repertoire was sequenced with immunoSEQ multiplex PCR; TCRdb's copy has only in-frame clones and lacks some. The sample holds more than 110,000 clones; about three quarters are singletons and the top ten take roughly 1.2%. The V gene lost 6 bases and the J gene lost 2 bases, with 13 bases spanning the gap. CDR3 size: 15 residues. CDR1 and CDR2 from the germline V gene are MRHNA and SNTAGT. The TCR was taken from a male donor in good health and CMV-seropositive. Material: PBMCs. The chain uses TRBV6-4 and TRBJ2-2; D is possibly TRBD2 (6 bases). CDR3 sequence (DNA): TGTGCCAGCAGCGTGGAGGGATCCAACACCGGGGAGCTGTTTTTT. Protein product: CASSVEGSNTGELFF.